This TCR beta chain was observed in a study of memory CD4+ T cells and cytomegalovirus serostatus. Overall study: This sample comes from healthy Belgian adults, under 10 CMV seropositive, some 22 seronegative.

Sequencing used immunoSEQ multiplex PCR; TCRdb keeps in-frame clones, though not all of them. Altogether 84,000 or so clones are present, 65% to 85% being singletons, with the ten largest covering roughly 0.79%. Single viable CD3+CD4+CD8-CD45RO+ cells were sorted as the memory CD4+ T cells. The germline V gene encodes CDR1 SGDLS and CDR2 YYNGEE. CDR3 length: 14 amino acids. V was trimmed by 3 bases and J by 3 bases, leaving 12 bases between them. This rearrangement joins TRBV9 to TRBJ2-5; perhaps D is TRBD1 or TRBD2 (5 bases each). Sequencing was done on a sample of memory CD4+ T cells from blood. This TCR derives from an adult in good health and CMV-seronegative. The CDR3 loop is CASSATGAEETQYF. In DNA, the CDR3 is TGTGCCAGCAGCGCTACCGGGGCCGAAGAGACCCAGTACTTC.